This TCR beta chain emerged from a study of T cells after yellow fever vaccination. Study-wide points: Peak timing came faster in the weaker secondary response, day 5 versus 15.

With 7 bases removed from V and 13 bases from J, the gap between germline ends came to 18 bases. The CDR3 covers 12 residues. Germline loops: CDR1 MNHNY, CDR2 SVGAGI (reference sequence). TCRdb redid the calling of the 5' RACE reads with MiXCR, one entry per CDR3 protein. The repertoire holds around 310,000 distinct CDR3 sequences, with almost 4% as singletons. The table lists this clonotype with a few counts. Its antigen is undetermined. This receptor was identified in a young man who received the YFV17D yellow fever vaccine. This chain links TRBV6-6 with TRBJ2-3; perhaps D is TRBD1 or TRBD2 (6 bases each). This sample comprised PBMCs, obtained 5 days after the yellow fever booster vaccination. The CDR3 DNA reads TGTGCCAGCAACCCAAGGGGGGAGTCAAAGTATTTT. As protein: CASNPRGESKYF.